The 31 T cell receptor beta chains in this list originate from one sample, sequenced in a study of cytomegalovirus exposure and HLA in healthy donors. The PCR had 60 Vbeta and 13 Jbeta primers. Data came from immunoSEQ multiplex PCR; TCRdb stores just in-frame clones and leaves some out. This sample has over 120,000 clones; approximately 82% occur once, and the top ten carry 1.4%. Sequences were obtained from PBMCs. The receptor source for this set is a man aged 25-45 years in good health and CMV-seropositive.

The CDR3 nucleotides are TGTGCCAGCAGCTCAAGCGAGACTAGCAATCAGCCCCAGCATTTT. Protein: CASSSSETSNQPQHF. The chain carries TRBV5-5 and TRBJ1-5; D gene uncertain. CDR3 length: 15 residues. V gave up 3 bases and J gave up 0 bases, with 10 bases separating them. Germline V lookup: CDR1 SGHKS, CDR2 YYEKEE (reference sequence).

The chain is built from TRBV6-4 and TRBJ2-3; D gene ambiguous. V shed 5 bases and J shed 5 bases, with 11 bases lying between them. Germline assignment: CDR1 MRHNA and CDR2 SNTAGT. This CDR3 contains 13 residues. CDR3 in amino acids: CASSPRSGDTQYF. Written as DNA, the CDR3 is TGTGCCAGCAGTCCGAGGTCGGGAGATACGCAGTATTTT.

V gene TRBV4-1 combines with J gene TRBJ1-3; tentative D call: TRBD1 (6 bases). Trimming left V 4 bases short and J 4 bases short, with 17 bases between. CDR1 and CDR2 from the germline V gene are MGHRA and YSYEKL. This CDR3 is 16 amino acids long. The CDR3 sequence is CASSLGRGANGNTIYF. CDR3 nucleotide sequence: TGCGCCAGCAGCCTAGGACGGGGGGCGAACGGAAACACCATATATTTT.

The gene calls are TRBV4-1 and TRBJ2-1, with D possibly TRBD2 on 7 matching bases. The germline gives CDR1 MGHRA, CDR2 YSYEKL. This CDR3 region has 17 residues. V dropped 0 bases and J dropped 7 bases, with 19 bases sitting between them. The DNA of the CDR3 is TGCGCCAGCAGCCAAGACCCGGGGGGCCTCCTGGAGAATGAGCAGTTCTTC. Translated: CASSQDPGGLLENEQFF.

The chain has TRBV28 and TRBJ1-3, with 9 positions matching TRBD1. The germline CDR1 and CDR2 sequences are MDHEN and SYDVKM. Trimming removed 5 bases from V and 8 bases from J; junction bases left unmatched: 7. This CDR3 has 14 amino acids. In nucleotides, the CDR3 is TGTGCCAGCAGTCCCCCGGGACAGGGTTACACCATATATTTT. The encoded protein is CASSPPGQGYTIYF.

This chain links TRBV19 with TRBJ2-2; D remains unclear. With 0 bases removed from V and 4 bases from J, the gap between germline ends came to 6 bases. From germline, CDR1 is LNHDA and CDR2 SQIVND (reference sequence). The length of the CDR3 is 14 residues. The CDR3 coding sequence is TGTGCCAGTAGTATAGAAACGAGCACCGGGGAGCTGTTTTTT. It yields the protein CASSIETSTGELFF. Based on the CDR3 plus reference TRBV19 and TRBJ2-2, the full variable domain is DGGITQSPKYLFRKEGQNVTLSCEQNLNHDAMYWYRQDPGQGLRLIYYSQIVNDFQKGDIAEGYSVSREKKESFPLTVTSAQKNPTAFYLCASSIETSTGELFFGEGSRLTVL.

The chain uses TRBV6-1 and TRBJ1-2; TRBD1 agrees at 9 bases. The germline V gene has CDR1 MNHNS and CDR2 SASEGT. J was trimmed by 8 bases and V by 5 bases; bases with no gene match: 3. CDR3 length equals 12 residues. CDR3 amino acids: CASSRDRDGYTF. CDR3 sequence (DNA): TGTGCCAGCAGTCGGGACAGGGACGGCTACACCTTC.

V is TRBV2 and J is TRBJ1-5; D might be TRBD1 (6 bases). V was trimmed by 8 bases and J by 7 bases, leaving 18 bases between them. The CDR3 contains 14 residues. Looked up from germline, CDR1 is SNHLY and CDR2 is FYNNEI. This CDR3 reads CASGGQGIGQPQHF. The CDR3 coding sequence is TGTGCCAGCGGAGGCCAGGGGATAGGCCAGCCCCAGCATTTT.

This clone was seen a few times. V is TRBV2 and J is TRBJ1-4, with TRBD1 identical over 8 bases. Per the germline V gene, CDR1 is SNHLY and CDR2 is FYNNEI. The CDR3 totals 14 residues. The junction had 2 bases not matched to a gene; V was cut back by 5 bases and J by 3 bases. The CDR3 region has the DNA TGTGCCAGCAGTTCGACAGGGGCTAATGAAAAACTGTTTTTT. The encoded protein is CASSSTGANEKLFF.

The chain uses TRBV5-1 and TRBJ1-1; 7 nucleotides line up with TRBD1. The germline V gene encodes CDR1 SGHRS and CDR2 YFSETQ. V gave up 2 bases and J gave up 5 bases; unmatched junction bases: 6. The CDR3 spans 14 residues. This CDR3 is CASSFGTEGTEAFF. The DNA for the CDR3 is TGCGCCAGCAGCTTTGGGACAGAGGGGACTGAAGCTTTCTTT. Looking up the rest from reference TRBV5-1 and TRBJ1-1 gives the full variable domain: KAGVTQTPRYLIKTRGQQVTLSCSPISGHRSVSWYQQTPGQGLQFLFEYFSETQRNKGNFPGRFSGRQFSNSRSEMNVSTLELGDSALYLCASSFGTEGTEAFFGQGTRLTVV.

The chain is built from TRBV10-3 and TRBJ2-3; maybe TRBD1 (6 bases). CDR1 ENHRY and CDR2 SYGVKD come from the germline V gene. CDR3 length: 15 residues. The ends were cut back, 6 bases at V and 1 base at J, with 14 bases in the middle. The CDR3 DNA is TGTGCCATCAGACCAACAGGGTCGGGCACAGATACGCAGTATTTT. It codes for CAIRPTGSGTDTQYF.

V is TRBV10-3 and J is TRBJ1-1; 7 nucleotides line up with TRBD1. V shed 8 bases and J 7 bases; nucleotides not matched to a gene: 13. Per the germline V gene, CDR1 is ENHRY and CDR2 is SYGVKD. There are 14 residues in the CDR3. CDR3 protein: CAIGPMTGNHEAFF. The CDR3, as DNA: TGTGCCATCGGCCCTATGACAGGGAACCATGAAGCTTTCTTT.

The chain combines TRBV28 with TRBJ2-3; D unclear. The CDR3 consists of 15 residues. From germline, CDR1 is MDHEN and CDR2 SYDVKM. V lost 0 bases and J lost 1, with 8 bases in between. The CDR3 DNA follows: TGTGCCAGCAGTTTATGGGGCCAGGGCACAGATACGCAGTATTTT. Translated, it gives CASSLWGQGTDTQYF.

This clone has just one count. V usage is TRBV19 and J usage is TRBJ2-3; perhaps TRBD2 as D (5 bases). CDR3 size: 15 residues. V gave up 7 bases and J gave up 0 bases, with 14 bases separating them. Germline-derived CDR1 and CDR2 are LNHDA and SQIVND (reference sequence). The CDR3 nucleotides are TGTGCCAGTACCCCAAGGGTAGCGAGCACAGATACGCAGTATTTT. The encoded protein is CASTPRVASTDTQYF.

The CDR3 bases are TGTGCCAGCAGTTCTGCTAGCGGGCTCACAGATACGCAGTATTTT. It is translated as CASSSASGLTDTQYF. The chain has TRBV28 and TRBJ2-3, with 8 bases fitting TRBD2. From germline, CDR1 is MDHEN and CDR2 SYDVKM. The J segment lost 2 bases and the V segment lost 4 bases, leaving 5 bases of the junction unmatched. The CDR3 contains 15 residues.

This clone has only a few counts. The chain uses TRBV6-1 and TRBJ1-2; D is unclear. V was trimmed by 11 bases and J by 2 bases, leaving 6 bases between them. The CDR3 contains 10 residues. In germline, CDR1 is MNHNS, CDR2 SASEGT. Written as DNA, the CDR3 is TGTGCCGGGCAGAACTATGGCTACACCTTC. Translation gives CAGQNYGYTF.

The V call is TRBV6-1, the J call TRBJ1-2, with a tentative D call TRBD1 (5 bases). The germline V and J ends were trimmed by 4 bases and 8 bases, with 11 bases remaining between them. CDR3 length: 12 amino acids. In germline, CDR1 is MNHNS, CDR2 SASEGT. This CDR3 is CASSGEGYGYTF. The CDR3, as DNA: TGTGCCAGCAGTGGGGAGGGGTACGGCTACACCTTC.

This chain uses TRBV9 with TRBJ2-7; D is unresolved. The CDR3 is 14 amino acids. V lost 0 bases, J lost 4 bases, and 11 bases lay in between. CDR1 is SGDLS, CDR2 YYNGEE, per germline. This CDR3 reads CASSVGASEYEQYF. As DNA, the CDR3 is TGTGCCAGCAGCGTAGGCGCCAGCGAGTACGAGCAGTACTTC. The variable domain in full, with the rest retrieved from reference TRBV9 and TRBJ2-7, is DSGVTQTPKHLITATGQRVTLRCSPRSGDLSVYWYQQSLDQGLQFLIQYYNGEERAKGNILERFSAQQFPDLHSELNLSSLELGDSALYFCASSVGASEYEQYFGPGTRLTVT.

The rearrangement links TRBV18 to TRBJ1-3; D is unclear. The V end was cut by 3 bases, the J end by 0 bases, with 9 bases between. The CDR3 extends over 15 amino acids. CDR1 is KGHSH and CDR2 is LQKENI in the germline V gene. The CDR3 is CASSPLRDSGNTIYF. As DNA, the CDR3 is TGTGCCAGCTCACCTCTTCGGGACTCTGGAAACACCATATATTTT.

The V gene is TRBV10-3, the J gene TRBJ1-5; perhaps TRBD1 as D (6 bases). Trimming took 0 bases from V and 2 from J, leaving 14 bases between them. The germline V gene encodes CDR1 ENHRY and CDR2 SYGVKD. The CDR3 totals 17 residues. CDR3 nucleotide sequence: TGTGCCATCAGTGAGTCATCGGACAGTGGGGGCAATCAGCCCCAGCATTTT. Its translation: CAISESSDSGGNQPQHF.

V is TRBV4-2 and J is TRBJ2-7; TRBD2 matches at 14 bases. Germline V gene data show CDR1 as LGHNA and CDR2 as YNFKEQ. The J segment lost 6 bases and the V segment lost 4 bases, leaving 5 bases of the junction unmatched. This CDR3 contains 15 residues. The CDR3 loop is CASSPGLAGEVEQYF. The CDR3 DNA reads TGTGCCAGCAGCCCGGGACTAGCGGGAGAGGTCGAGCAGTACTTC.

The chain uses TRBV7-9 and TRBJ2-2, with 8 bases that match TRBD2. Germline trimming cut 5 bases from V and 7 bases from J; bases unmatched to any gene: 6. CDR1 and CDR2 from the germline V gene are SEHNR and FQNEAQ (reference sequence). This CDR3 comprises 14 residues. The CDR3 region is CASSRTGTSGELFF. The CDR3, as DNA: TGTGCCAGCAGCCGTACCGGGACTAGCGGGGAGCTGTTTTTT.

CDR3 in amino acids: CASTYQETQYF. CDR3 DNA sequence: TGTGCCAGCACGTACCAAGAGACCCAGTACTTC. V and J are TRBV25-1 and TRBJ2-5; D unresolved. Trimming removed 7 bases at V and 0 bases at J, with 3 bases between. Germline lookup yields CDR1 MGHDK and CDR2 SYGVNS. The CDR3 runs 11 residues.

This clone has only one observation. The chain has TRBV7-8 and TRBJ2-7; 7 bases line up with TRBD2. CDR3 length: 13 residues. CDR1 is SGHVS, CDR2 FQNEAQ, per germline. After removal of 7 bases from V and 1 base from J, the junction contained 4 bases not matched to a gene. The chain's CDR3 is CASNTGGSYEQYF. The CDR3 DNA is TGTGCCAGCAACACCGGGGGGTCCTACGAGCAGTACTTC.

The chain is built from TRBV28 and TRBJ2-1; possible D gene TRBD2, 7 bases. Trimming took 6 bases from V and 6 from J, leaving 24 bases between them. Germline assignment: CDR1 MDHEN and CDR2 SYDVKM. The CDR3 extends over 17 amino acids. CDR3 region: CASRKRIAGEGSNEQFF. CDR3 in DNA: TGTGCCAGCAGAAAAAGGATAGCAGGGGAGGGCTCCAATGAGCAGTTCTTC.

The chain is built from TRBV5-6 and TRBJ2-7; 12 nucleotides line up with TRBD2. After removal of 2 bases from V and 9 bases from J, the junction contained 6 bases not matched to a gene. The length of the CDR3 is 14 residues. Looked up from germline, CDR1 is SGHDT and CDR2 is YYEEEE. CDR3 sequence reads: CASSFWASGGAQYF. The CDR3 DNA is TGTGCCAGCAGCTTCTGGGCTAGCGGGGGGGCGCAGTACTTC.

Note on this clone: Other DNA sequences in the sample encode the same CDR3. The chain is built from TRBV5-1 and TRBJ2-2; 7 nucleotides agree with TRBD2. The CDR3 has 14 residues. The trim removed 4 bases at V and 1 base at J, leaving 1 base unmatched. CDR1 SGHRS and CDR2 YFSETQ come from the germline V gene. CDR3 DNA: TGCGCCAGCAGCCTAGCGGTGAACACCGGGGAGCTGTTTTTT. Translated, it gives CASSLAVNTGELFF.

CDR3 region: CASSFRETQYF. The CDR3 coding sequence is TGCGCCAGCAGCTTCCGGGAGACCCAGTACTTC. The chain uses TRBV5-1 and TRBJ2-5; D unclear. V lost 2 bases and J lost 5, with 4 bases in between. In germline, CDR1 is SGHRS, CDR2 YFSETQ. The CDR3 runs to 11 residues. The full variable domain, completed using reference TRBV5-1 and TRBJ2-5, is KAGVTQTPRYLIKTRGQQVTLSCSPISGHRSVSWYQQTPGQGLQFLFEYFSETQRNKGNFPGRFSGRQFSNSRSEMNVSTLELGDSALYLCASSFRETQYFGPGTRLLVL.

The chain combines TRBV14 with TRBJ2-7, with TRBD1 identical over 8 bases. Trimming took 4 bases from V and 2 from J; bases not matched to a gene: 16. The CDR3 runs to 18 residues. The V gene's germline CDR1 is SGHDN and CDR2 FVKESK. The CDR3 DNA follows: TGTGCCAGCAGCCCACCCCTGGGGGCAGGACAGGGAGCCTACGAGCAGTACTTC. As protein: CASSPPLGAGQGAYEQYF. Looking up the rest from reference TRBV14 and TRBJ2-7 gives the full variable domain: EAGVTQFPSHSVIEKGQTVTLRCDPISGHDNLYWYRRVMGKEIKFLLHFVKESKQDESGMPNNRFLAERTGGTYSTLKVQPAELEDSGVYFCASSPPLGAGQGAYEQYFGPGTRLTVT.

V gene TRBV18 combines with J gene TRBJ2-6; perhaps TRBD2 as D (6 bases). Germline V gives CDR1 KGHSH, CDR2 LQKENI. The CDR3 contains 15 residues. V lost 2 bases to trimming and J lost 1 base, with 6 bases between them. The CDR3 here is CASSPGRSGANVLTF. Here the CDR3 DNA reads TGTGCCAGCTCACCAGGGAGGTCTGGGGCCAACGTCCTGACTTTC.

The chain links TRBV20-1 to TRBJ2-3; D perhaps matches TRBD1 (5 bases). V lost 6 bases and J 6 bases, leaving 10 bases between the germline ends. CDR1 DFQATT and CDR2 SNEGSKA come from the germline V gene (reference sequence). The CDR3 sequence is 11 residues long. DNA for the CDR3: TGCAGTGCCAGCGCAGGGGATACGCAGTATTTT. Translating it yields CSASAGDTQYF.